One and the same sample provided the 22 T cell receptor beta chains below, sequenced in a study of shared clonotypes between healthy human individuals. Naive CD8 cells were CD45RO-negative, positively selected for CCR7, excluding terminally differentiated effector memory CD45RA+ cells. The protocol was immunoSEQ multiplex PCR, while the TCRdb copy is restricted to in-frame clones and leaves out a portion. The table includes about 2.2 million clones, approximately 92% detected once. The sample comprised naive CD8+ T cells from PBMCs. The source is a man between 18 and 35 years old in good health. Some clones in this sample may be carry-over from other donors' samples.

This chain connects TRBV9 to TRBJ2-2; D not certain. V was trimmed by 5 bases and J by 9 bases, leaving 11 bases between them. Germline V lookup: CDR1 SGDLS, CDR2 YYNGEE. The CDR3 covers 12 residues. The CDR3 DNA follows: TGTGCCAGCAGTCCGGAAGGCCGGGAGCTGTTTTTT. This sequence encodes CASSPEGRELFF. The full variable domain, its missing parts supplied by reference TRBV9 and TRBJ2-2, is DSGVTQTPKHLITATGQRVTLRCSPRSGDLSVYWYQQSLDQGLQFLIQYYNGEERAKGNILERFSAQQFPDLHSELNLSSLELGDSALYFCASSPEGRELFFGEGSRLTVL.

The rearrangement links TRBV27 to TRBJ2-7, with 8 bases lining up with TRBD1. The V and J ends lost 2 bases and 3 bases, in that order; junction bases with no gene match: 6. The CDR3 is 15 amino acids. Germline V lookup: CDR1 MNHEY, CDR2 SMNVEV (reference sequence). The CDR3 reads CASSLGTGTFYEQYF. DNA of the CDR3: TGTGCCAGCAGTTTAGGGACAGGAACGTTCTACGAGCAGTACTTC.

The V gene is TRBV27, the J gene TRBJ2-7; the match to TRBD2 covers 13 bases. Trimming took 5 bases from V and 1 from J; bases not matched to a gene: 11. This CDR3 is built from 18 residues. Per the germline V gene, CDR1 is MNHEY and CDR2 is SMNVEV (reference sequence). DNA of the CDR3: TGTGCCAGCAGTCCCCGACTAGCGGGAGGCACCGGATCCTACGAGCAGTACTTC. Amino acids: CASSPRLAGGTGSYEQYF.

This sequence joins TRBV28 and TRBJ2-7; the match to TRBD1 covers 10 bases. Germline values: CDR1 MDHEN, CDR2 SYDVKM. The CDR3 runs to 15 residues. With V trimmed by 2 bases and J by 5 bases, 6 bases remained unmatched. The chain's CDR3 is CASSLGDRGRHEQYF. In DNA form, the CDR3 reads TGTGCCAGCAGTTTAGGGGACAGGGGAAGGCACGAGCAGTACTTC.

The CDR3 nucleotides read TGTGCCAGCAGGGCCGGGACAGGGGCTCTATCTGAAGCTTTCTTT. Protein: CASRAGTGALSEAFF. This sequence joins TRBV27 and TRBJ1-1; TRBD1 matches at 10 bases. CDR1 is MNHEY, CDR2 SMNVEV, per germline (reference sequence). The CDR3 consists of 15 residues. Trimming took 6 bases from V and 6 from J; bases not matched to a gene: 10.

The rearrangement joins TRBV27 to TRBJ2-3, with unresolved D. This CDR3 is built from 12 residues. The germline V gene has CDR1 MNHEY and CDR2 SMNVEV (reference sequence). V lost 9 bases to trimming and J lost 3 bases, with 10 bases between them. CDR3 protein: CASGVRTDTQYF. The CDR3 nucleotides are TGTGCCAGTGGCGTTAGGACAGATACGCAGTATTTT.

Only one count was recorded for this clone. The chain employs TRBV6-5 and TRBJ2-2; D is uncertain. This CDR3 is built from 15 residues. CDR1 and CDR2 (germline): MNHEY, SVGAGI. V was cut by 2 bases and J by 1 base, with 8 bases left in between. The CDR3 coding sequence is TGTGCCAGCAGTTACGCTGTTTTGAACACCGGGGAGCTGTTTTTT. Protein: CASSYAVLNTGELFF.

This CDR3 is CASSQDGSRYYGYTF. As DNA, the CDR3 is TGCGCCAGCAGCCAAGATGGTAGCAGGTACTATGGCTACACCTTC. The chain recombines TRBV4-1 with TRBJ1-2; D uncertain. The CDR3 extends over 15 amino acids. CDR1 is MGHRA and CDR2 is YSYEKL in the germline V gene. V was shortened by 0 bases and J by 3 bases, with 11 bases between the two germline ends.

The chain joins TRBV30 to TRBJ2-1; D ambiguous. The CDR3 loop spans 13 amino acids. In germline, CDR1 is GTSNPN, CDR2 SVGIG (reference sequence). With 4 bases removed from V and 7 bases from J, the gap between germline ends came to 14 bases. Here the CDR3 DNA reads TGTGCCTGGACTTTTAAGTTCCTGAATGAGCAGTTCTTC. Translated, it gives CAWTFKFLNEQFF.

The chain is built from TRBV9 and TRBJ2-3; the D is unclear. The CDR3 runs to 13 residues. CDR1 is SGDLS and CDR2 is YYNGEE in the germline V gene. Trimming cost V 5 bases and J 2 bases, with 9 bases left between them. The CDR3 is CASSSVTTDTQYF. The CDR3, as DNA: TGTGCCAGCAGTTCTGTTACCACAGATACGCAGTATTTT.

Points on this clone: The sample contains more than one DNA sequence encoding this CDR3. J is TRBJ2-7 and V is TRBV27; D is unresolved. The germline V gene has CDR1 MNHEY and CDR2 SMNVEV (reference sequence). CDR3 length: 13 residues. Trimming removed 4 bases at V and 0 bases at J, with 7 bases between. The CDR3 region has the DNA TGTGCCAGCAGTTATGGTCGCTCCTACGAGCAGTACTTC. It encodes CASSYGRSYEQYF.

J is TRBJ2-5 and V is TRBV29-1; D possibly uses TRBD1 or TRBD2 (5 bases each). The CDR3 covers 13 residues. In germline, CDR1 is SQVTM, CDR2 ANQGSEA. V lost 6 bases, J lost 7 bases, and 18 bases lay in between. CDR3: CSVGGRDLGTQYF. The CDR3 bases are TGCAGCGTCGGCGGACGGGACCTGGGGACCCAGTACTTC.

V is TRBV6-6 and J is TRBJ1-1, with TRBD1 matching 11 bases. The junction had 6 bases not matched to a gene; V was cut back by 6 bases and J by 0 bases. The length of the CDR3 is 16 residues. CDR1 and CDR2 from the germline V gene are MNHNY and SVGAGI (reference sequence). The CDR3 DNA is TGTGCCAGCAGATGGACAGGGGGCGCCTTGAACACTGAAGCTTTCTTT. This translates into CASRWTGGALNTEAFF.

This chain connects TRBV14 to TRBJ2-5, with 8 bases identical to TRBD1. The CDR3 is made up of 16 amino acids. The germline V gene has CDR1 SGHDN and CDR2 FVKESK. Trimming took 3 bases from V and 5 from J; bases not matched to a gene: 11. In nucleotides, the CDR3 is TGTGCCAGCAGCCACTCATATGGACAGGGCTGGGAGACCCAGTACTTC. Amino acids: CASSHSYGQGWETQYF.

The chain couples TRBV5-8 to TRBJ1-5, with no clear D. This CDR3 region has 13 residues. V was cut by 0 bases and J by 4 bases, with 5 bases left in between. Germline V gene sequence: CDR1 SGHTS, CDR2 YDEGEE. The CDR3 DNA reads TGTGCCAGCAGCTTGGCGGAAAATCAGCCCCAGCATTTT. Its protein is CASSLAENQPQHF.

V gene TRBV16 combines with J gene TRBJ2-1; TRBD2 might be the D (6 bases). CDR1 KGHSY and CDR2 FQNENV come from the germline V gene. Trimming cost V 6 bases and J 3 bases, with 12 bases left between them. The CDR3 has 14 residues. CDR3: CASSPSGVYNEQFF. DNA for the CDR3: TGTGCCAGCAGTCCCTCGGGGGTCTACAATGAGCAGTTCTTC. Complete variable domain (other parts from reference TRBV16 and TRBJ2-1): GEEVAQTPKHLVRGEGQKAKLYCAPIKGHSYVFWYQQVLKNEFKFLISFQNENVFDETGMPKERFSAKCLPNSPCSLEIQATKLEDSAVYFCASSPSGVYNEQFFGPGTRLTVL.

V and J are TRBV10-3 and TRBJ2-7, with 7 bases matching TRBD1. Germline lookup yields CDR1 ENHRY and CDR2 SYGVKD. With 8 bases clipped from V and 2 bases from J, the junction kept 6 bases outside the gene matches. This CDR3 is built from 13 residues. The DNA of the CDR3 is TGTGCCATCTCCTGGGACAGAACCTACGAGCAGTACTTC. This translates into CAISWDRTYEQYF.

This clone was counted a few times. The same CDR3 can be traced to other DNA sequences in this sample. CDR3 sequence: CASSTRLGSQETQYF. CDR3 nucleotides: TGCGCCAGCAGCACCCGACTAGGCAGTCAAGAGACCCAGTACTTC. J is TRBJ2-5 and V is TRBV4-1; perhaps TRBD2 as D (6 bases). The germline V gene encodes CDR1 MGHRA and CDR2 YSYEKL. The CDR3 sequence is 15 residues long. Trimming left V 5 bases short and J 2 bases short, with 15 bases between.

The chain employs TRBV6-5 and TRBJ1-1; D gene unclear. V lost 6 bases to trimming and J lost 1 base, with 9 bases between them. CDR3 length: 13 residues. Looked up from germline, CDR1 is MNHEY and CDR2 is SVGAGI. CDR3 nucleotides: TGTGCCAGCAGCCCGACGGAGAACACTGAAGCTTTCTTT. Residues: CASSPTENTEAFF.

This clone was detected only once. The chain is built from TRBV6-6 and TRBJ1-1; a weak D match, TRBD1 (5 bases). Trimming pared 2 bases from V and 5 bases from J, leaving 12 bases between. Germline lookup yields CDR1 MNHNY and CDR2 SVGAGI (reference sequence). This CDR3 spans 14 amino acids. The CDR3 loop is CASSYPPQGTEAFF. CDR3 sequence (DNA): TGTGCCAGCAGTTACCCCCCCCAGGGTACTGAAGCTTTCTTT.

The genes are TRBV7-3 and TRBJ2-3; either TRBD1 or TRBD2 may supply D (5 bases each). This CDR3 has 18 amino acids. The ends were cut back, 0 bases at V and 4 bases at J, with 20 bases in the middle. Germline CDR1 is SGHTA and CDR2 is FQGTGA. The CDR3 region is CASSLTGRVSPSADTQYF. As DNA, the CDR3 is TGTGCCAGCAGCTTAACGGGGCGGGTCTCTCCCTCGGCAGATACGCAGTATTTT.

This rearrangement joins TRBV27 to TRBJ2-3; 13 bases line up with TRBD2. The CDR3 has 16 residues. The V gene's germline CDR1 is MNHEY and CDR2 SMNVEV (reference sequence). J lost 5 bases, V lost 1 base, and 3 bases had no gene match. The CDR3 nucleotides read TGTGCCAGCAGTTTATTACTAGCGGGAGGGCTAGATACGCAGTATTTT. Translated, it gives CASSLLLAGGLDTQYF.